Presented here are 25 T cell receptor beta chains from one specimen sequenced in a study of monozygotic twins with inflammatory bowel disease. Reanalyzing the 5' RACE reads, TCRdb keeps one entry per CDR3 protein, without DNA. The sample includes over 150,000 distinct CDR3 sequences. Sequencing was carried out using blood. The receptors derive from a human donor with ulcerative colitis or Crohn's disease, or a healthy co-twin of an affected twin (not recorded which).

The J gene is TRBJ2-1, the V gene TRBV7-6; there is no DNA to check the TCRdb D call of TRBD2. The germline CDR1 and CDR2 sequences are SGHVS and FNYEAQ. The CDR3 has 17 amino acids. This chain's CDR3 is CASNLNGGIGSYNEQFF. Looking up the rest from reference TRBV7-6 and TRBJ2-1 gives the full variable domain: GAGVSQSPRYKVTKRGQDVALRCDPISGHVSLYWYRQALGQGPEFLTYFNYEAQQDKSGLPNDRFSAERPEGSISTLTIQRTEQRDSAMYRCASNLNGGIGSYNEQFFGPGTRLTVL.

The chain couples TRBV29-1 to TRBJ2-7; with no DNA, the TCRdb D assignment of TRBD1 cannot be verified. In germline, CDR1 is SQVTM, CDR2 ANQGSEA. The CDR3 is 14 amino acids. CDR3 in amino acids: CSVTGQGVTYEQYF.

The chain combines TRBV5-1 with TRBJ2-1; lacking DNA, the TRBD2 call made by TCRdb goes unchecked. This CDR3 region has 14 residues. Per the germline V gene, CDR1 is SGHRS and CDR2 is YFSETQ. The CDR3 protein is CASSFLTSTAEQFF.

The V gene is TRBV5-1, the J gene TRBJ2-3. The CDR3 consists of 14 residues. From germline, CDR1 is SGHRS and CDR2 YFSETQ. The chain's CDR3 is CASSFGPGLDTQYF.

This chain connects TRBV7-2 to TRBJ2-5; TCRdb picks TRBD1, but there is no DNA to check that call. CDR3 length: 16 residues. Germline loops: CDR1 SGHTA, CDR2 FQGNSA. The CDR3 loop reads CASSFSGTGVGETQYF.

The rearrangement joins TRBV6-6 to TRBJ2-5; TCRdb calls TRBD1, which cannot be checked without DNA. The germline V gene has CDR1 MNHNY and CDR2 SVGAGI (reference sequence). This CDR3 is 14 amino acids long. CDR3 protein: CASSPRGAQETQYF.

The chain couples TRBV6-2 or TRBV6-3 to TRBJ2-1; TCRdb indicates TRBD2, and absent DNA this call remains unverified. CDR1 is MNHEY and CDR2 is SVGEGT in the germline V gene. The CDR3 has 19 residues. CDR3 residues: CASSYTRRGLAPGFHEQFF.

The CDR3 reads CASSSPGTSGRNEQFF. The rearrangement uses TRBV27 and TRBJ2-1; lacking DNA, the TRBD2 call made by TCRdb goes unchecked. Germline CDR1 reads MNHEY; CDR2 reads SMNVEV (reference sequence). CDR3 length: 16 residues.

The gene calls are TRBV6-1 and TRBJ1-5; TCRdb picks TRBD1, but there is no DNA to check that call. The CDR3 spans 13 residues. Germline-derived CDR1 and CDR2 are MNHNS and SASEGT. This chain's CDR3 is CASGGTSNQPQHF.

The chain couples TRBV5-5 to TRBJ2-5; TCRdb reports TRBD1, a call that lacks DNA to check it against. Germline loops: CDR1 SGHKS, CDR2 YYEKEE (reference sequence). The CDR3 is made up of 16 amino acids. The CDR3 reads CASSRDDRGQQETQYF.

The chain combines TRBV20-1 with TRBJ1-5; TCRdb's D call of TRBD1 is untestable without DNA. This CDR3 region has 18 residues. Germline lookup yields CDR1 DFQATT and CDR2 SNEGSKA (reference sequence). The CDR3 region is CSARGTGTGDYSNQPQHF.

The genes are TRBV29-1 and TRBJ2-3. Germline CDR1 and CDR2: SQVTM and ANQGSEA. The CDR3 length is 13 residues. The CDR3 region is CSVRRLGADTQYF.

V is TRBV19 and J is TRBJ2-7; as DNA is missing, the TRBD1 call by TCRdb cannot be tested. The germline V gene encodes CDR1 LNHDA and CDR2 SQIVND (reference sequence). The CDR3 extends over 13 amino acids. The CDR3 is CASSMGTGYEQYF.

The J gene is TRBJ2-3, the V gene TRBV3-1. The CDR3 consists of 15 residues. CDR1 is LGHDT and CDR2 is YNNKEL in the germline V gene (reference sequence). CDR3 amino acids: CASSPGPVVTDTQYF.

J is TRBJ2-1 and V is TRBV5-1; the TCRdb call, TRBD2, lacks DNA for checking. The CDR3 spans 19 residues. Germline lookup yields CDR1 SGHRS and CDR2 YFSETQ. CDR3 residues: CASSSSFRGRALGGNEQFF.

The V call is TRBV6-5, the J call TRBJ1-2; checking the TCRdb D call of TRBD1 is not possible without DNA. Germline CDR1 MNHEY, CDR2 SVGAGI. The CDR3 runs 13 residues. The CDR3 spells CASSFKTRDGYTF.

J is TRBJ2-1 and V is TRBV10-2; TCRdb indicates TRBD2, and absent DNA this call remains unverified. CDR3 length equals 15 residues. Germline loops: CDR1 WSHSY, CDR2 SAAADI. The CDR3 reads CASKSTSRTNNEQFF.

The rearrangement joins TRBV11-2 to TRBJ2-5; as DNA is missing, the TRBD1 call by TCRdb cannot be tested. Germline values: CDR1 SGHAT, CDR2 FQNNGV. This CDR3 is 15 amino acids long. The CDR3: CASRLLQGSQETQYF.

The J gene is TRBJ2-3, the V gene TRBV9; TCRdb's assignment of TRBD2 cannot be checked, as there is no DNA. The CDR3 is 17 residues long. CDR1 and CDR2 from the germline V gene are SGDLS and YYNGEE. The CDR3 region is CASSALPTSGSTDTQYF. The whole variable domain, filled in from reference TRBV9 and TRBJ2-3, reads DSGVTQTPKHLITATGQRVTLRCSPRSGDLSVYWYQQSLDQGLQFLIQYYNGEERAKGNILERFSAQQFPDLHSELNLSSLELGDSALYFCASSALPTSGSTDTQYFGPGTRLTVL.

The rearrangement links TRBV30 to TRBJ2-2; there is no DNA to check the TCRdb D call of TRBD1. The CDR3 length is 15 residues. Germline lookup yields CDR1 GTSNPN and CDR2 SVGIG (reference sequence). The CDR3 region is CALPRPPLNTGELFF.

The chain joins TRBV7-2 to TRBJ1-4; the D call from TCRdb, TRBD1, cannot be confirmed without DNA. CDR1 is SGHTA and CDR2 is FQGNSA in the germline V gene. The CDR3 loop spans 15 amino acids. This CDR3 reads CASSFGKGPNEKLFF.

This chain joins TRBV15 and TRBJ1-4; TCRdb proposes TRBD1, but this gene call is untestable without DNA. Germline V lookup: CDR1 LNHNV, CDR2 YYDKDF (reference sequence). This CDR3 region has 14 residues. The CDR3 loop reads CATSPTGISEKLFF. The entire variable domain, with the rest obtained from reference TRBV15 and TRBJ1-4, is as follows: DAMVIQNPRYQVTQFGKPVTLSCSQTLNHNVMYWYQQKSSQAPKLLFHYYDKDFNNEADTPDNFQSRRPNTSFCFLDIRSPGLGDTAMYLCATSPTGISEKLFFGSGTQLSVL.

The chain combines TRBV7-9 with TRBJ2-7; the TRBD2 assignment by TCRdb is unverifiable without DNA. Looked up from germline, CDR1 is SEHNR and CDR2 is FQNEAQ (reference sequence). The CDR3 covers 13 residues. CDR3 sequence reads: CASSQGGYGEQYF. The entire variable domain, with the rest obtained from reference TRBV7-9 and TRBJ2-7, is as follows: DTGVSQNPRHKITKRGQNVTFRCDPISEHNRLYWYRQTLGQGPEFLTYFQNEAQLEKSRLLSDRFSAERPKGSFSTLEIQRTEQGDSAMYLCASSQGGYGEQYFGPGTRLTVT.

This chain joins TRBV3-1 and TRBJ2-1; TCRdb's D call, TRBD1, is unchecked because there is no DNA. The CDR3 is 15 amino acids. The germline gives CDR1 LGHDT, CDR2 YNNKEL (reference sequence). CDR3 protein: CASSQQGIQGDEQFF.

CDR3 sequence: CASSRLLGTGDIYGYTF. This chain connects TRBV18 to TRBJ1-2; lacking DNA, the TRBD1 call made by TCRdb goes unchecked. The CDR3 has 17 amino acids. Germline V gives CDR1 KGHSH, CDR2 LQKENI.